One sample yielded the 22 T cell receptor beta chains listed below, sequenced in a study of tumor-infiltrating lymphocytes in primary liver carcinoma. Germline DNA was also extracted, while the blood RNA originated from unsorted whole blood. TCR beta cDNA came from about 450 ng total RNA, primed with a constant-region primer. A slightly modified ARM-PCR protocol with three nested multiplex PCR rounds produced these TCR beta libraries. A C-beta reverse primer and TRBV1-TRBV30 forward primers served in each of the first two PCR rounds, at about 10 cycles apiece. Each CDR3 protein gets one entry after TCRdb re-called the multiplex PCR reads with MiXCR. There are around 170,000 distinct CDR3 sequences in the sample; less than 65% occur only once, and approximately 68% lies in the top ten. Sequenced sample: peripheral blood. The receptors here all came from a man aged 40-50 years with primary liver carcinoma and hepatitis B virus infection.

The chain links TRBV6-1 to TRBJ1-2, with TRBD1 identical over 8 bases. Germline lookup yields CDR1 MNHNS and CDR2 SASEGT. The CDR3 sequence is 14 residues long. Trimming at V came to 6 bases and at J to 2 bases, leaving 5 bases not matched to a gene. CDR3 protein: CASSGQGSNYGYTF. For the CDR3, the DNA is TGTGCCAGCAGCGGACAGGGTTCGAACTATGGCTACACCTTC.

With regard to this clonotype: One end of the junction does not line up with germline, which may come from a read error. The J gene is TRBJ1-4, the V gene TRBV5-6, with D tentatively TRBD1 (5 bases). Germline-derived CDR1 and CDR2 are SGHDT and YYEEEE. The CDR3 totals 15 residues. The CDR3: CASSPTGETNGKLFF. The DNA of the CDR3 is TGTGCCAGCAGCCCAACGGGGGAGACTAATGGAAAACTGTTTTTT.

Of note for this clonotype: Relative to the germline gene, one junction end is altered; a read error may explain this. The chain couples TRBV5-1 to TRBJ2-3, with D possibly being TRBD1 or TRBD2 (5 bases each). The CDR3 is made up of 15 amino acids. The germline CDR1 and CDR2 sequences are SGHRS and YFSETQ. The CDR3 DNA sequence: TGCACCAGCAGCTCCTTCGGGGACCACGCAGATACGCAGTATTTT. Amino acid sequence: CTSSSFGDHADTQYF.

This clonotype was recorded a few times. The CDR3 bases are TGTGCCAGCCTTCCTGGGACCCCTGGAGAGCAGTACTTC. Translating it yields CASLPGTPGEQYF. The V call is TRBV12-3 or TRBV12-4, the J call TRBJ2-7; D tentatively reads TRBD1 or TRBD2 (5 bases each). With 8 bases removed from V and 7 bases from J, the gap between germline ends came to 18 bases. This CDR3 is built from 13 residues.

The chain uses TRBV30 and TRBJ1-5, with D uncertain. The CDR3 has 13 amino acids. V lost 1 base, J lost 0 bases, and 4 bases lay in between. The germline V gene encodes CDR1 GTSNPN and CDR2 SVGIG (reference sequence). The CDR3 DNA reads as TGTGCCTGGAGTGCTCATAGCAATCAGCCCCAGCATTTT. Its translation is CAWSAHSNQPQHF.

Details on this clonotype: A read error is possible here, since a much larger clone lies one base away. This chain uses TRBV29-1 with TRBJ2-1, with D tentatively TRBD1 (6 bases). Looked up from germline, CDR1 is SQVTM and CDR2 is ANQGSEA. The CDR3 spans 14 residues. Trimming pared 4 bases from V and 0 bases from J, leaving 10 bases between. The CDR3 region has the DNA TGCAGCGTTGGAGGACAGTTCTCCTACAATGAGCAGTTCTTC. Its protein product is CSVGGQFSYNEQFF.

The chain links TRBV6-5 to TRBJ2-3, with 9 positions matching TRBD1. The V and J ends lost 2 bases and 0 bases, in that order; junction bases with no gene match: 3. CDR3 length: 16 residues. Germline-derived CDR1 and CDR2 are MNHEY and SVGAGI. CDR3 bases: TGTGCCAGCAGTTACGACGGGACAGGGAGCACAGATACGCAGTATTTT. Protein sequence: CASSYDGTGSTDTQYF.

Points on this clonotype: With a much larger clone just one base away, this may be a read error. The V call is TRBV11-2, the J call TRBJ2-5; 11 bases map to TRBD2. The CDR3 has 15 amino acids. Germline lookup yields CDR1 SGHAT and CDR2 FQNNGV. V lost 10 bases, J lost 9 bases, and 16 bases stayed unmatched. CDR3 DNA: TGTGCCATCAGGCTTCTAGCGGGAGGTGGCGAGGCCCAGTACTTC. The encoded protein is CAIRLLAGGGEAQYF.

Points on this clonotype: A much more abundant neighbour one base away suggests this may be a read error. Since the CDR3 does not end with the conserved phenylalanine or tryptophan, this likely comes from a read error. The gene calls are TRBV4-2 and TRBJ1-2; no firm D call. Trimming shortened V by 0 bases and J by 8 bases, and 7 bases separated the two germline ends. The CDR3 extends over 12 amino acids. The germline V gene has CDR1 LGHNA and CDR2 YNFKEQ. The CDR3 region is CASSQDLRGYTS. CDR3 coding DNA: TGTGCCAGCAGCCAAGACCTCAGGGGCTACACCTCC.

The sample holds a few counts of this clonotype. The rearrangement links TRBV7-9 to TRBJ2-2; the D call may be TRBD1 or TRBD2 (5 bases each). Per germline, CDR1 SEHNR and CDR2 FQNEAQ (reference sequence). V gave up 5 bases and J gave up 2 bases, with 12 bases separating them. The CDR3 spans 15 residues. CDR3: CASSRDRFNTGELFF. CDR3 DNA sequence: TGTGCCAGCAGCCGGGACCGCTTCAACACCGGGGAGCTGTTTTTT.

The chain recombines TRBV5-1 with TRBJ2-7, with a tentative D call TRBD2 (5 bases). Deletions cut 5 bases from V and 3 bases from J, with 12 bases between. Per germline, CDR1 SGHRS and CDR2 YFSETQ. The CDR3 has 13 residues. Here the CDR3 reads CASRPTRDYEQYF. The CDR3 DNA sequence: TGCGCCAGCAGGCCCACTAGGGACTACGAGCAGTACTTC. Combining the CDR3 with reference TRBV5-1 and TRBJ2-7 gives the whole variable domain KAGVTQTPRYLIKTRGQQVTLSCSPISGHRSVSWYQQTPGQGLQFLFEYFSETQRNKGNFPGRFSGRQFSNSRSEMNVSTLELGDSALYLCASRPTRDYEQYFGPGTRLTVT.

This clonotype was seen only a few times. V and J are TRBV6-6 and TRBJ1-5; D call uncertain. Trimming stripped 3 bases from V and 1 base from J, with 7 bases between. Per the germline V gene, CDR1 is MNHNY and CDR2 is SVGAGI (reference sequence). CDR3 length equals 14 residues. CDR3 bases: TGTGCCAGCAGTTATTTGGCAAGCAATCAGCCCCAGCATTTT. Its translation: CASSYLASNQPQHF.

The rearrangement links TRBV10-3 to TRBJ2-2; 14 bases match TRBD2. The CDR3 loop spans 16 amino acids. Germline-derived CDR1 and CDR2 are ENHRY and SYGVKD. V lost 8 bases to trimming and J lost 5 bases; unmatched junction nucleotides: 7. The DNA for the CDR3 is TGTGCCATCCGACTAGCGGGAGGGCCTGGGACCGGGGAGCTGTTTTTT. This encodes CAIRLAGGPGTGELFF.

The rearrangement uses TRBV10-3 and TRBJ2-1, with 8 nucleotides matching TRBD2. V lost 4 bases and J lost 0; bases outside the gene matches: 11. The CDR3 has 18 residues. Germline V CDR1 and CDR2: ENHRY, SYGVKD. CDR3 amino acids: CAISASGLGVGSYNEQFF. In DNA form, the CDR3 reads TGTGCCATCAGTGCTAGCGGGTTGGGGGTTGGCTCCTACAATGAGCAGTTCTTC.

This clonotype came up a few times. The chain recombines TRBV12-3 or TRBV12-4 with TRBJ2-6, with unresolved D. This CDR3 region has 14 residues. The V end lost 6 bases, the J end lost 4 bases, and 10 bases lay between the germline ends. CDR3 residues: CASSAAQGANVLTF. The CDR3 DNA sequence: TGTGCCAGCAGCGCCGCCCAAGGGGCCAACGTCCTGACTTTC.

In DNA, the CDR3 is TGTGCCAGCAGGGGACTAGCGGGAGCGGCAGATACGCAGTATTTT. Its translation: CASRGLAGAADTQYF. The chain employs TRBV6-1 and TRBJ2-3, with TRBD2 identical over 14 bases. The germline gives CDR1 MNHNS, CDR2 SASEGT. This CDR3 contains 15 residues. J was trimmed by 4 bases and V by 6 bases; bases with no gene match: 3.

About this clonotype: A read error may produce the germline difference seen at one junction end. The V gene is TRBV4-2, the J gene TRBJ2-1; 10 nucleotides agree with TRBD2. The CDR3 is made up of 17 amino acids. Per the germline V gene, CDR1 is LGHNA and CDR2 is YNFKEQ. This CDR3 is CASRQDGRLAGDTEQFF. The CDR3 coding sequence is TGTGCCAGCAGACAAGATGGAAGGCTAGCGGGAGATACTGAGCAGTTCTTC.

The chain combines TRBV12-3 or TRBV12-4 with TRBJ1-4; D is unclear. Trimming cost V 5 bases and J 0 bases, with 4 bases left between them. This CDR3 spans 13 amino acids. CDR3 DNA: TGTGCCAGCAGTCTTGCAACTAATGAAAAACTGTTTTTT. The encoded protein is CASSLATNEKLFF.

In its sample, this clonotype was seen a few times. The rearrangement joins TRBV29-1 to TRBJ1-2; possibly TRBD1 for D (5 bases). The ends were cut back, 6 bases at V and 8 bases at J, with 16 bases in the middle. CDR3 size: 12 residues. The V gene's germline CDR1 is SQVTM and CDR2 ANQGSEA. This chain's CDR3 is CSVAGRALGYTF. The CDR3 DNA reads TGCAGCGTCGCGGGACGTGCCTTGGGCTACACCTTC.

The V and J genes are TRBV29-1 and TRBJ1-1; TRBD1 agrees at 7 bases. This CDR3 is 14 amino acids long. Germline CDR1 reads SQVTM; CDR2 reads ANQGSEA. With V trimmed by 4 bases and J by 2 bases, 7 bases remained unmatched. The CDR3 bases are TGCAGCGTTGTGAGACAGGGCGATAACACTGAAGCTTTCTTT. It is translated as CSVVRQGDNTEAFF.

The chain uses TRBV6-5 and TRBJ2-4, with D possibly being TRBD1 (5 bases). The CDR3 consists of 15 residues. Germline V gene sequence: CDR1 MNHEY, CDR2 SVGAGI. V gave up 4 bases and J gave up 5 bases, with 15 bases separating them. CDR3: CASSSRTKDENIQYF. The CDR3 DNA follows: TGTGCCAGCAGTTCCAGGACAAAGGACGAAAACATTCAGTACTTC.

This clonotype was seen repeatedly, ten times or more. For the CDR3, the DNA is TGTGCCAGCAGCTTCGGACTAGCGGGAGGGGAAGAGACCCAGTACTTC. Translated, it gives CASSFGLAGGEETQYF. The rearrangement joins TRBV11-1 to TRBJ2-5, with 15 bases aligning to TRBD2. Germline V CDR1 and CDR2: SGHAT, FQDESV (reference sequence). The CDR3 runs to 16 residues. The J segment lost 3 bases and the V segment lost 3 bases, leaving 2 bases of the junction unmatched.